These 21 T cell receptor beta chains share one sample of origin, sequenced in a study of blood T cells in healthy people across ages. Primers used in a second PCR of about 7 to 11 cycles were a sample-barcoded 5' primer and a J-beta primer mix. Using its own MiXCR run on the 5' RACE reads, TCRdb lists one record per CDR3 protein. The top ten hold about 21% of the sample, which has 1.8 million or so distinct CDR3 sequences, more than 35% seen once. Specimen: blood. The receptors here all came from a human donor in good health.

CDR3 nucleotide sequence: TGCAGCGTTGAGAATAGCGGGGCTGGTGGCACAGATACGCAGTATTTT. It specifies CSVENSGAGGTDTQYF. The chain has TRBV29-1 and TRBJ2-3, with TRBD2 matching 8 bases. Germline V gene sequence: CDR1 SQVTM, CDR2 ANQGSEA. J lost 1 base, V lost 3 bases, and 9 bases had no gene match. This CDR3 has 16 amino acids.

The CDR3 spells CASSLGPRGGSSYNEQYF. DNA for the CDR3: TGTGCCAGCAGTTTAGGTCCACGCGGGGGAAGCTCCTACAATGAGCAGTACTTC. The rearrangement joins TRBV27 to TRBJ2-1; TRBD2 agrees at 7 bases. Near its end, the DNA agrees better with TRBJ2-7, so the J call may be wrong. The CDR3 spans 18 residues. Per germline, CDR1 MNHEY and CDR2 SMNVEV (reference sequence).

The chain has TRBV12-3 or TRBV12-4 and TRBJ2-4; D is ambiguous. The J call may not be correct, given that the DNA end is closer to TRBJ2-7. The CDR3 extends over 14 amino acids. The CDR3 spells CASSSKPFLNEQYF. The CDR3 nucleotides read TGTGCCAGCAGTTCAAAACCCTTTTTGAACGAGCAGTACTTC.

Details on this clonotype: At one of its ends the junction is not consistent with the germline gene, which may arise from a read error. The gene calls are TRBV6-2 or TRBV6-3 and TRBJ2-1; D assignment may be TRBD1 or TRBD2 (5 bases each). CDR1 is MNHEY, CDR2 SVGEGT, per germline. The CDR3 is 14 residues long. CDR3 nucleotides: TGTGCCGGCAGTTACGGGGCAGCGTACAATGAGCAGTTCTTC. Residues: CAGSYGAAYNEQFF.

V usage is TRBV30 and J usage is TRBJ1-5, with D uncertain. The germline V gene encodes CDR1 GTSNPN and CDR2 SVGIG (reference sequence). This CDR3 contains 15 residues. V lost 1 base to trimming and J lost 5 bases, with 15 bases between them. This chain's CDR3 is CAWSDTGLWDQPQHF. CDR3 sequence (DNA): TGTGCCTGGAGTGATACCGGGCTCTGGGATCAGCCCCAGCATTTT.

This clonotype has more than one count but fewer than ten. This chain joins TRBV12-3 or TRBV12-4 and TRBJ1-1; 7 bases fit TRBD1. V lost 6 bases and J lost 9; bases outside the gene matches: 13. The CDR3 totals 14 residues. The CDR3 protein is CASRAPGQARKAFF. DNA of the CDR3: TGTGCCAGCAGGGCCCCTGGACAGGCACGTAAAGCTTTCTTT.

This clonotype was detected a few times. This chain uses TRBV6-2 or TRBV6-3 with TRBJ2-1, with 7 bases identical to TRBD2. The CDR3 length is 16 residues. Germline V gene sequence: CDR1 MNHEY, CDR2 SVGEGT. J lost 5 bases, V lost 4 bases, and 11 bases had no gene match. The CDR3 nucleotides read TGTGCCAGCAGTTTCTGGGCTAGCGGTCAGAACAATGAGCAGTTCTTC. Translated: CASSFWASGQNNEQFF.

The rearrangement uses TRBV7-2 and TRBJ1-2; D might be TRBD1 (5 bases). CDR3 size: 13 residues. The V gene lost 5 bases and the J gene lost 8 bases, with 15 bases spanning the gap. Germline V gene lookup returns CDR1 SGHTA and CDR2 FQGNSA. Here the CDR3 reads CASSPERGGGYTF. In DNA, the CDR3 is TGTGCCAGCAGCCCCGAAAGGGGCGGCGGCTACACCTTC.

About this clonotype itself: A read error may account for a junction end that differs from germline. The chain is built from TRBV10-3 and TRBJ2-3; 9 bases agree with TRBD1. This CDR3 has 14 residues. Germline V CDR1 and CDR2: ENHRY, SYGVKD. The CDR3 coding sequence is TGTGCCATAAGTGGGGGACAGGGCGGGGATACGCAGTATTTT. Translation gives CAISGGQGGDTQYF.

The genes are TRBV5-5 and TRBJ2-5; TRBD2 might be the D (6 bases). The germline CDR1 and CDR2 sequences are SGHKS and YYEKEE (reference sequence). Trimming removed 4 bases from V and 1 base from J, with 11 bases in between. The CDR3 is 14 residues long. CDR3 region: CASSRRDSQETQYF. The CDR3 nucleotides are TGTGCCAGCAGCCGACGGGACTCCCAAGAGACCCAGTACTTC.

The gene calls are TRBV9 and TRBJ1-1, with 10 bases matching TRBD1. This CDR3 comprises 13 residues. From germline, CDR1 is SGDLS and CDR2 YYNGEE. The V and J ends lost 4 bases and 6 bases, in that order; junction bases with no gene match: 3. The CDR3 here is CASSTGTGAEAFF. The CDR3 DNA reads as TGTGCCAGCAGCACTGGGACAGGGGCTGAAGCTTTCTTT.

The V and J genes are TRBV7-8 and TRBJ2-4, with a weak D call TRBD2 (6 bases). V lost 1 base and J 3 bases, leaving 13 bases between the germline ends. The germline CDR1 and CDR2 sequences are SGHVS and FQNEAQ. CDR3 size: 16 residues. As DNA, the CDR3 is TGTGCCAGCAGCTTAGGGAGGGGCAAGGACAAAAACATTCAGTACTTC. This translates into CASSLGRGKDKNIQYF.

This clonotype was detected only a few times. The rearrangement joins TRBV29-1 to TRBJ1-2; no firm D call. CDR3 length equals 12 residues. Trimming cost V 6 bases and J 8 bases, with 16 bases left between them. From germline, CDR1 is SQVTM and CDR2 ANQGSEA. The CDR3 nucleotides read TGCAGCGTCCAAGGGCGGGATAGGGGCTACACCTTC. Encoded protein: CSVQGRDRGYTF.

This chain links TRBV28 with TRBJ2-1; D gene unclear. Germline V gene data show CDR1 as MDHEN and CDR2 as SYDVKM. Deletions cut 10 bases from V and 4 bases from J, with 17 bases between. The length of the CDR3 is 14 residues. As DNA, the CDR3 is TGTGCCATGTCAGACTCAAGAATATACAATGAGCAGTTCTTC. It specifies CAMSDSRIYNEQFF.

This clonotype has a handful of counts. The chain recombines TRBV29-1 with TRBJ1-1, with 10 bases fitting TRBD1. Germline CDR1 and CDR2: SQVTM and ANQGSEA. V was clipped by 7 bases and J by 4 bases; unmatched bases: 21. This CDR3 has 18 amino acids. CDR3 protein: CSAVTLTTGQGYPTEAFF. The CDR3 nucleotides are TGCAGCGCCGTCACCTTAACTACGGGACAGGGGTATCCCACTGAAGCTTTCTTT.

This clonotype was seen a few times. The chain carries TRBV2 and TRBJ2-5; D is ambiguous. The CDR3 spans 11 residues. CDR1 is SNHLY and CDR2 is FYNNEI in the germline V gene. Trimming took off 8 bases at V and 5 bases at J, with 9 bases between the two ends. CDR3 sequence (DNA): TGTGCCAGCCGGCCGGGTGAGACCCAGTACTTC. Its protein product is CASRPGETQYF.

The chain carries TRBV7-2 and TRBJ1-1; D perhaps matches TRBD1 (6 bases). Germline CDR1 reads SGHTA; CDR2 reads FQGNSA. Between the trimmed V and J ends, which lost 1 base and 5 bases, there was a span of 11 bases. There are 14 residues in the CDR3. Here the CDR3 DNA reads TGTGCCAGCAGCTTAGTAGGGGGTGAGACTGAAGCTTTCTTT. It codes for CASSLVGGETEAFF.

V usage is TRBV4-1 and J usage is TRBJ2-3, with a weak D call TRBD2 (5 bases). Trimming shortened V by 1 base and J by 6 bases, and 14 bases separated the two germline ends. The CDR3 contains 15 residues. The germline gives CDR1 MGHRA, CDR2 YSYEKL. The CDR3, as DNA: TGCGCCAGCAGCCAAGTGCGGAGGTCGGAGGATACGCAGTATTTT. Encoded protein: CASSQVRRSEDTQYF.

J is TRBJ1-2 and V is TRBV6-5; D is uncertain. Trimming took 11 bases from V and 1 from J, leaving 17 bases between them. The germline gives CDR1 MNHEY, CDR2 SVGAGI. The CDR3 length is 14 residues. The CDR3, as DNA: TGTGCCTCTAGGCGGGGAGGTCTTAACTATGGCTACACCTTC. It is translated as CASRRGGLNYGYTF.

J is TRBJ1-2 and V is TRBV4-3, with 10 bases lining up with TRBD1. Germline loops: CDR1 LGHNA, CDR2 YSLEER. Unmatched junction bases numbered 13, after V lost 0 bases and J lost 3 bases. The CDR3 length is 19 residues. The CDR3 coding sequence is TGCGCCAGCAGCCAAGATTGGAACCCGACAGGGGGCGCGCACTATGGCTACACCTTC. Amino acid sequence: CASSQDWNPTGGAHYGYTF.

CDR3 sequence reads: CASSRLRDRGLNTEAFF. For the CDR3, the DNA is TGTGCCAGCAGCCGGCTCCGGGACAGGGGCCTGAACACTGAAGCTTTCTTT. The V gene is TRBV27, the J gene TRBJ1-1, with TRBD1 matching 10 bases. The CDR3 covers 17 residues. Germline V gene data show CDR1 as MNHEY and CDR2 as SMNVEV (reference sequence). The trim removed 6 bases at V and 0 bases at J, leaving 10 bases unmatched.